The present entry profiles one T cell receptor (beta chain) with its context. No antigen is known for it. The V gene's germline CDR1 is GTSNPN and CDR2 SVGIG (reference sequence). The CDR3 contains 15 residues. Trimming pared 1 base from V and 2 bases from J, leaving 15 bases between. Primers included in the PCR were 60 Vbeta and 13 Jbeta primers. Produced via immunoSEQ multiplex PCR; TCRdb's table is partial and in-frame only. The sample lists some 190,000 clones, 70% to 80% occurring once. This entry is derived from a study of cytomegalovirus exposure and HLA in healthy donors. In the study overall: Early released data comprised tens of millions of unique TCRs from HLA-typed donors.

Study outcomes and limitations: There were approximately 150 TCR beta chains listed as cytomegalovirus-associated.

The chain is built from TRBV30 and TRBJ2-7, with a tentative D call TRBD1 (6 bases). The sequence was collected from a man between 18 and 29 years old in good health and CMV-seronegative. Sequenced input: PBMCs. The CDR3: CAWSGGQLRTYEQYF. The CDR3 bases are TGTGCCTGGAGTGGAGGACAGCTTAGAACCTACGAGCAGTACTTC.